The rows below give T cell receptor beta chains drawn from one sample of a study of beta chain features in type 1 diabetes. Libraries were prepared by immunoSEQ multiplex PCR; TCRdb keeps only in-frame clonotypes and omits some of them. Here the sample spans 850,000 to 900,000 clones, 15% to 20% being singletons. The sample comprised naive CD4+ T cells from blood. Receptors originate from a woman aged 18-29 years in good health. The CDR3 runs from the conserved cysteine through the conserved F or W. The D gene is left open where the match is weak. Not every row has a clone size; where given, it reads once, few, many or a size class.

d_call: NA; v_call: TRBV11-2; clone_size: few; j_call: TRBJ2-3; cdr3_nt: TGTGCCAGCAGCTTGGGGAACTGGGATACGCAGTATTTT; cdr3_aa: CASSLGNWDTQYF
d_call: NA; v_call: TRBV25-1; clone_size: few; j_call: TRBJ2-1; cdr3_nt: TGTGCCAGCAGTGATCATGGGGGTCATGAGCAGTTCTTC; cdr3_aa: CASSDHGGHEQFF
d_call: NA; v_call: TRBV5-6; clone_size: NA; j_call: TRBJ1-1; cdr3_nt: TGTGCCAGCAGCTTTAATCGCCGTGAAGCTTTCTTT; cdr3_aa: CASSFNRREAFF
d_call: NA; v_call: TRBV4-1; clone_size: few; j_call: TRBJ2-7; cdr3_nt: TGCGCCAGCAGCCAAGCGCAGGGATATAACTACGAGCAGTACTTC; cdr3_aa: CASSQAQGYNYEQYF
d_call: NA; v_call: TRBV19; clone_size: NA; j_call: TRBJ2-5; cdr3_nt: TGTGCCAGTCGGACCACAGGGCAAGAGACCCAGTACTTC; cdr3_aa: CASRTTGQETQYF
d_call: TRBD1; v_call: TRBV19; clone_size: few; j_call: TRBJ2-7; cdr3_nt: TGTGCCAGTAGCCGAGGGACAGAAGTAGCCTACGAGCAGTACTTC; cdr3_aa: CASSRGTEVAYEQYF
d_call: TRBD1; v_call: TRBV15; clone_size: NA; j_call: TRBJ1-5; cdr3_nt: TGTGCCACCAGCAGGGGAACGACAGGGGGGCGCAATCAGCCCCAGCATTTT; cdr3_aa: CATSRGTTGGRNQPQHF
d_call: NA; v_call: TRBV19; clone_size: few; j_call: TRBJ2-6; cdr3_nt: TGTGCCAGTAGTATCGGACAGTCTGGGGCCAACGTCCTGACTTTC; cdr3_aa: CASSIGQSGANVLTF
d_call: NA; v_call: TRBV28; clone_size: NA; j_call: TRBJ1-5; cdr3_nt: TGTGCCAGCAGCTACGGTGGAAGTCAGCCCCAGCATTTT; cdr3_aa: CASSYGGSQPQHF
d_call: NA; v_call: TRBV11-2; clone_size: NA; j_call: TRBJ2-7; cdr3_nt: TGTGCCAGCAGCTCCAGCTCCTACGAGCAGTACTTC; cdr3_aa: CASSSSSYEQYF
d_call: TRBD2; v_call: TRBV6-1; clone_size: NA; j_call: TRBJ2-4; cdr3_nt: TGTGCCAGCAGTAAAGACGGACTAGCGATTGGGGGAGCCAAAAACATTCAGTACTTC; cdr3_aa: CASSKDGLAIGGAKNIQYF
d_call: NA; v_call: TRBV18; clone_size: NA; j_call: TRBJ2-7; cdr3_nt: TGTGCCAGCTCACCCCGGGACGGAGGCTACGAGCAGTACTTC; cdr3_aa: CASSPRDGGYEQYF
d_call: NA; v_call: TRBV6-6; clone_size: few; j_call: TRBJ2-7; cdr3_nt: TGTGCCAGCAGCCCGGGGGCCTACGAGCAGTACTTC; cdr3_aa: CASSPGAYEQYF
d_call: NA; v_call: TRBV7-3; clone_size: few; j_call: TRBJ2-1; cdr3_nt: TGTGCCAGCAGCCTGGGGGCCTACAATGAGCAGTTCTTC; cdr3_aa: CASSLGAYNEQFF
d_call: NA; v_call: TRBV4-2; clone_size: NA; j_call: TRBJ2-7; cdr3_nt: TGTGCCAGCAGCCAAGATCGGGGCAAGGCGGGATTCGAGCAGTACTTC; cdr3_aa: CASSQDRGKAGFEQYF
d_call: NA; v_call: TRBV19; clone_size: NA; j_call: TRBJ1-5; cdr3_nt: TGTGCCAGTAGTATACAGCAGGTCAATCAGCCCCAGCATTTT; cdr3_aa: CASSIQQVNQPQHF
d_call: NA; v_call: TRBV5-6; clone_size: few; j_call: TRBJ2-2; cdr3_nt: TGTGCCAGCAGGGGGGACACGAGCACCGGGGAGCTGTTTTTT; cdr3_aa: CASRGDTSTGELFF
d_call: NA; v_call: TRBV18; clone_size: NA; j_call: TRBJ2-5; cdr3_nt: TGTGCCAGCTCACAGCTGAGACAGTCCCAAGAGACCCAGTACTTC; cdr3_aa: CASSQLRQSQETQYF
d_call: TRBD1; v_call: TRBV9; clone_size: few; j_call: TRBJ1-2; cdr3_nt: TGTGCCAGCAGCCCGGGACAGGGGGCTAACTATGGCTACACCTTC; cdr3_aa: CASSPGQGANYGYTF
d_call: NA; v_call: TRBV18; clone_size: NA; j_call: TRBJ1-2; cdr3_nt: TGTGCCAGCCCTCGGGACCCTGCCACTTATGGCTACACCTTC; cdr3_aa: CASPRDPATYGYTF
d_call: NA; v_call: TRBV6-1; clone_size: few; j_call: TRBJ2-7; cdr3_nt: TGTGCCAGCAGTGCCGTAGGACTGCCCTATAACTACGAGCAGTACTTC; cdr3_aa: CASSAVGLPYNYEQYF
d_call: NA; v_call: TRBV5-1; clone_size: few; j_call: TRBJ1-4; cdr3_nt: TGCGCCAGCAGCTTGGATGGTTTCGGATTGGGTGAAAAACTGTTTTTT; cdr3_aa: CASSLDGFGLGEKLFF
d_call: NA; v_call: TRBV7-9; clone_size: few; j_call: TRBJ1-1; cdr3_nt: TGTGCCAGCAGCTTTTCAGCACCCACACGGGCGGGGAACACTGAAGCTTTCTTT; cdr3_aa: CASSFSAPTRAGNTEAFF
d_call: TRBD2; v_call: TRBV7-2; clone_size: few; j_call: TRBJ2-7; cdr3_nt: TGTGCCAGCAGCTTAGAAACTAGCGGGCGTTACGAGCAGTACTTC; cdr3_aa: CASSLETSGRYEQYF
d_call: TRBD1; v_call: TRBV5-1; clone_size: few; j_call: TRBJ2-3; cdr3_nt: TGCGCCAGCAGCCGACAGGGGAGCACAGATACGCAGTATTTT; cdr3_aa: CASSRQGSTDTQYF
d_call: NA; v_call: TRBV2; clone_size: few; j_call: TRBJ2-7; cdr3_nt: TGTGCCAGCATTGCCGGGGCCGGAGGGGTCCACGAGCAGTACTTC; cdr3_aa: CASIAGAGGVHEQYF
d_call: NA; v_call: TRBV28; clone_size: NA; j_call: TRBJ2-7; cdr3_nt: TGTGCCAGCAGGGGGGGAGTTACCTACGAGCAGTACTTC; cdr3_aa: CASRGGVTYEQYF
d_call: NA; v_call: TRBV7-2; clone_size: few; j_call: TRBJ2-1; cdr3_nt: TGTGCCAGCAGCGAAATGGAGGTTAGCTCCTACAATGAGCAGTTCTTC; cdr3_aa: CASSEMEVSSYNEQFF
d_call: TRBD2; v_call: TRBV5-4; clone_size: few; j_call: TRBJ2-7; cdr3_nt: TGTGCCAGCAGACGCGGGGGGACTAGCGACCCCTACGAGCAGTACTTC; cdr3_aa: CASRRGGTSDPYEQYF
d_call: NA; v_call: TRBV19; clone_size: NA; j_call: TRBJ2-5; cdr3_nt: TGTGCCACCAGACCGCCCGGAGGGAGGGAGACCCAGTACTTC; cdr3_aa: CATRPPGGRETQYF
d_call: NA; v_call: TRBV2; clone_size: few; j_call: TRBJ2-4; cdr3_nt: TGTGCCAGCTCGAGTACAGCAGTAAACATTCAGTACTTC; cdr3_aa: CASSSTAVNIQYF
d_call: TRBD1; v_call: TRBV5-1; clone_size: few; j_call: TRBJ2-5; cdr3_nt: TGCGCCAGCAGCCTTGAGGGGGCTGGAGAGACCCAGTACTTC; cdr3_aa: CASSLEGAGETQYF
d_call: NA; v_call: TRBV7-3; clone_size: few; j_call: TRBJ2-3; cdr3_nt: TGTGCCAGCAGCCCCAAACCAGATACGCAGTATTTT; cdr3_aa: CASSPKPDTQYF
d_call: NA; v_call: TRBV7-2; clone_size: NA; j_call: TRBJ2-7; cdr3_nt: TGTGCCAGCAGCTTCGGCCCCGAAGCCCTCTACGAGCAGTACTTC; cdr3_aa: CASSFGPEALYEQYF
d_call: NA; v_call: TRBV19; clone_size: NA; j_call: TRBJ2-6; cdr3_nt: TGTGCCAGTAGTCCCGGGAGAGCGGGGGCCAACGTCCTGACTTTC; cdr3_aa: CASSPGRAGANVLTF
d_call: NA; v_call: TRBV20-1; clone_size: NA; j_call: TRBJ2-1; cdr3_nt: TGCAGTGCTAGAGGCCGAAATGAGCAGTTCTTC; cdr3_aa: CSARGRNEQFF
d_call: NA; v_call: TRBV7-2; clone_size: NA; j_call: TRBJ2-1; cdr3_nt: TGTGCCAGCAGCCTCGCCGGGAGCTCCTACAATGAGCAGTTCTTC; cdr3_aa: CASSLAGSSYNEQFF
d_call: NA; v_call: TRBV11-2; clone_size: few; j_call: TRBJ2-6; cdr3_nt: TGTGCCAGCAGCCAGTTGAGCTCTGGGGCCAACGTCCTGACTTTC; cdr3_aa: CASSQLSSGANVLTF
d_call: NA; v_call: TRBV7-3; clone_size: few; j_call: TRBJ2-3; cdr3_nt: TGTGCCAGCAGCATAACGGGGGTAGCGGATACAGATACGCAGTATTTT; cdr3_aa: CASSITGVADTDTQYF
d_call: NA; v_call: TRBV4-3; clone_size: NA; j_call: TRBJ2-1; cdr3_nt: TGCGCCAGCAGCCAAAGGTATTCGGGGATCGATGAGCAGTTCTTC; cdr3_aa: CASSQRYSGIDEQFF